This T cell receptor beta chain was documented in a study of T-cell reconstitution after alpha-beta-depleted transplantation in children (dated by TCRdb to the mid-2010s). Regarding the research as a whole: Using TCR repertoire profiling, the study followed T-cell immune reconstitution in a quantitative way in children after TCRalphabeta/CD19-depleted allogeneic hematopoietic cell transplantation. What the authors observed across the whole study: Apparently early alphabetaT-cell count recovery about two months after transplant reportedly relied on only several hundred rapidly expanded clones derived from non-depleted graft cells. In some patients, the high TCRbeta diversity seen at day 60 was put down to recipient T cells and intrathymic progenitors that had survived conditioning. Hyperexpanded clone frequencies declined over subsequent months; after one year, T-cell counts and TCRbeta diversity were mostly attributed to newly produced T cells.

Notes on this clonotype: Its specific antigen is unknown. Base qualities are not provided; no much larger clone lies one nucleotide away.

Libraries were built with PCR. Reads for this sample came from an Illumina HiSeq 2500. TCR library preparation used molecular barcoding, with unique molecular identifiers applied to normalize quantification of the TCRbeta repertoire. The raw public data were reprocessed by TCRdb itself: fastp quality trimming at Q25, MiXCR clonotype calling, in-frame beta chains only. Identical CDR3 proteins give one entry, which carries the most common genes and DNA. The sample data list 110,000 or so distinct CDR3 sequences, and almost 6.5% of these were observed just once. The top ten hold around 23% of the sample. Its CDR3 holds 18 amino acids, cysteine through phenylalanine. The sequence is cut down to CDR3 DNA, 54 bases in frame from base 1. CDR1 and CDR2 were assigned from the germline V gene (reference sequence) as SGHAT and FQDESV. Ends trimmed: V by 4 bases, J by 8 bases; bases unmatched to a gene: 15. Taken with the paper, the label for treatment or condition translates to: allogeneic hematopoietic cell transplantation with graft depleted of TCRalphabeta T cells and CD19 B cells. TCRalphabeta/CD19-depleted allogeneic hematopoietic cell grafts were given to the transplant recipients, all of whom were children.

The rearranged chain carries TRBV11-1 and TRBJ2-1; 12 bases in between match TRBD1. The TCR originated in a male patient aged 2-9 years who had a stem cell transplant for acute lymphoblastic leukemia, so the T cells may come from the graft donor. Specimen: PBMCs, mostly from graft donor cells, collected 360 days after TCRalphabeta/CD19-depleted stem cell transplant. The CDR3 protein is CASSSPLPGGQGADEQFF. The nucleotide sequence reads as follows: TGTGCCAGCAGCTCCCCCCTACCAGGGGGACAGGGGGCCGATGAGCAGTTCTTC.